The 5 T cell receptor beta chains below were found in one sample sequenced in a study of blood T cell repertoires in COVID-19. Here immunoSEQ multiplex PCR was the method, and the copy in TCRdb shows in-frame clones only, minus some. The repertoire holds some 300,000 clones, with 70% to 90% as singletons. The sample taken for sequencing was peripheral blood. The receptors here all came from a woman between 45 and 60 years old with COVID-19, enrolled during active disease.

The V call is TRBV3-1 (or the pseudogene TRBV3-2), the J call TRBJ2-1, with D perhaps TRBD2 (6 bases). Germline V gene data show CDR1 as LGHDT and CDR2 as YNNKEL (reference sequence). V shed 2 bases and J shed 2 bases, with 10 bases lying between them. This CDR3 is built from 15 residues. The CDR3 nucleotides read TGTGCCAGCAGCCAAAGGCGGGGCCCCTACAATGAGCAGTTCTTC. Residues: CASSQRRGPYNEQFF.

This clone was recorded once. The V and J genes are TRBV7-7 and TRBJ2-7; TRBD1 matches at 9 bases. V lost 4 bases to trimming and J lost 2 bases; unmatched junction nucleotides: 3. From germline, CDR1 is SSHAT and CDR2 FNYEAQ (reference sequence). The CDR3 runs 14 residues. CDR3 protein: CASSSGTGTYEQYF. The DNA of the CDR3 is TGTGCCAGCAGCTCCGGGACAGGGACCTACGAGCAGTACTTC.

The rearrangement joins TRBV5-6 to TRBJ2-7; tentative D call: TRBD1 (6 bases). Germline loops: CDR1 SGHDT, CDR2 YYEEEE. The CDR3 is 15 residues long. Trimming pared 1 base from V and 6 bases from J, leaving 17 bases between. This CDR3 is CASSLFTGKGPEQYF. Written as DNA, the CDR3 is TGTGCCAGCAGCTTGTTCACAGGGAAGGGGCCCGAGCAGTACTTC.

The chain uses TRBV6-6 and TRBJ2-2; D is perhaps TRBD1 (5 bases). The CDR3 loop spans 14 amino acids. Germline CDR1 reads MNHNY; CDR2 reads SVGAGI (reference sequence). Trimming shortened V by 2 bases and J by 8 bases, and 12 bases separated the two germline ends. Here the CDR3 DNA reads TGTGCCAGCAGTTACAAGGGGCTTGGTGGGGAGCTGTTTTTT. Its protein is CASSYKGLGGELFF.

The chain carries TRBV5-1 and TRBJ2-2, with 8 nucleotides matching TRBD1. J gave up 2 bases and V 3 bases, and 6 bases lay outside the gene matches. Germline CDR1 is SGHRS and CDR2 is YFSETQ. The CDR3 loop spans 16 amino acids. The CDR3 is CASSYRTGLNTGELFF. In DNA, the CDR3 is TGCGCCAGCAGCTACCGGACAGGGCTAAACACCGGGGAGCTGTTTTTT.